The next 8 T cell receptor beta chains were all read from a single sample in a study of metastatic and nonmetastatic thyroid tumors. No treatment had been given to any patient before thyroid surgery. TCRdb reanalyzed the PCR reads via MiXCR. The profile shows approximately 69,000 clones, 14% of them singletons. The sequenced sample consisted of blood. The receptors were sampled from a male donor with papillary thyroid cancer or a benign thyroid nodule (not recorded which). Some clones in this sample may be carry-over from other donors' samples.

This clone occurred a few times. The chain couples TRBV10-3 to TRBJ2-7; 7 nucleotides align to TRBD2. Germline lookup yields CDR1 ENHRY and CDR2 SYGVKD. V gave up 1 base and J gave up 6 bases; unmatched junction bases: 12. The CDR3 is made up of 16 amino acids. CDR3 nucleotides: TGTGCCATCAGTGAGTGTGCGGGAGAGGGATGCTCCGAGCAGTACTTC. As protein: CAISECAGEGCSEQYF.

This clone has a handful of counts. This chain connects TRBV12-3 or TRBV12-4 to TRBJ1-5, with 7 positions matching TRBD1. V shed 7 bases, J shed 6 bases, and the junction held 9 bases outside the gene matches. The CDR3 has 14 amino acids. The CDR3 reads CASIPTGVFQPQHF. The CDR3 DNA reads TGTGCCAGCATACCAACAGGGGTCTTTCAGCCCCAGCATTTT.

In its sample, this clone was seen many times. The gene calls are TRBV12-3 or TRBV12-4 and TRBJ1-5, with no clear D. V was clipped by 6 bases and J by 1 base, with 7 bases between them. This CDR3 has 13 amino acids. The CDR3, as DNA: TGTGCCAGCAGGATGGGGAGCAATCAGCCCCAGCATTTT. Encoded protein: CASRMGSNQPQHF.

This clone was counted between two and nine times. Since a much larger clone is just one base distant, this may be a read error. The gene calls are TRBV6-4 and TRBJ2-3, with TRBD1 identical over 8 bases. V was clipped by 5 bases and J by 0 bases; unmatched bases: 4. The length of the CDR3 is 15 residues. In germline, CDR1 is MRHNA, CDR2 SNTAGT. In DNA, the CDR3 is TGTGCCAGCAGTACCGACAGGGGAAGCACAGATACGCAGTATTTT. Translated: CASSTDRGSTDTQYF.

This clone was picked up many times. The J gene is TRBJ1-1, the V gene TRBV20-1; D perhaps matches TRBD1 (6 bases). CDR3 length: 14 amino acids. The V and J ends lost 5 bases and 4 bases respectively, with 17 bases between them. CDR1 is DFQATT, CDR2 SNEGSKA, per germline (reference sequence). The CDR3 DNA sequence: TGCAGTGCTGAGCGGGGGGGCTCCAGCACTGAAGCTTTCTTT. Amino acids: CSAERGGSSTEAFF.

The chain uses TRBV20-1 and TRBJ2-2, with D tentatively TRBD1 (6 bases). V lost 0 bases to trimming and J lost 1 base, with 12 bases between them. Germline CDR1 reads DFQATT; CDR2 reads SNEGSKA (reference sequence). CDR3 length equals 16 residues. The CDR3 DNA sequence: TGCAGTGCTAGAGATCCGGGCAGGGGGAACACCGGGGAGCTGTTTTTT. Its translation is CSARDPGRGNTGELFF.

V is TRBV5-5 and J is TRBJ1-1; 7 nucleotides line up with TRBD1. CDR1 and CDR2 (germline): SGHKS, YYEKEE (reference sequence). V gave up 5 bases and J gave up 1 base; unmatched junction bases: 5. This CDR3 comprises 14 residues. In DNA form, the CDR3 reads TGTGCCAGCAGGCTGGGACAGACGAACACTGAAGCTTTCTTT. Translating it yields CASRLGQTNTEAFF. Full variable domain (outside the CDR3, taken from reference TRBV5-5 and TRBJ1-1): DAGVTQSPTHLIKTRGQQVTLRCSPISGHKSVSWYQQVLGQGPQFIFQYYEKEERGRGNFPDRFSARQFPNYSSELNVNALLLGDSALYLCASRLGQTNTEAFFGQGTRLTVV.

This clone was counted many times. The chain recombines TRBV7-9 with TRBJ2-1; a possible D gene is TRBD2 (6 bases). The CDR3 covers 15 residues. Deletions cut 1 base from V and 7 bases from J, with 14 bases between. Germline assignment: CDR1 SEHNR and CDR2 FQNEAQ (reference sequence). Written as DNA, the CDR3 is TGTGCCAGCAGCTTAGAGAGGGTTAGCGGAAATGAGCAGTTCTTC. Translation: CASSLERVSGNEQFF.